Below, 25 T cell receptor beta chains from the same sample are listed, as sequenced in a study of CD8 T cells in ankylosing spondylitis. TCRdb recomputed calls from the 5' RACE reads with MiXCR, one row per CDR3 protein. There are approximately 550,000 distinct CDR3 sequences in the sample; approximately 11% occur only once, and nearly 7% lies in the top ten. Antigen specificity for these receptors is unknown. Study conclusions and caveats: Roughly 8 highly homologous variants made up a TCR beta motif, and this motif appeared characteristic of ankylosing spondylitis blood.

Material: blood, either unsorted or a sorted T cell fraction (not recorded which). The receptors shown here come from a male donor with ankylosing spondylitis.

V gene TRBV7-9 combines with J gene TRBJ2-3; D is undetermined. V lost 0 bases, J lost 4 bases, and 14 bases lay in between. The CDR3 sequence is 16 residues long. CDR1 is SEHNR and CDR2 is FQNEAQ in the germline V gene (reference sequence). CDR3 nucleotides: TGTGCCAGCAGCTTAGCGATAGATATAAATGCAGATACGCAGTATTTT. Translating gives CASSLAIDINADTQYF.

J is TRBJ1-4 and V is TRBV7-8; tentative D call: TRBD1 (6 bases). The CDR3 has 14 residues. Germline CDR1 reads SGHVS; CDR2 reads FQNEAQ. V was pared by 5 bases and J by 4 bases, with 11 bases between. The CDR3 sequence is CASSVGQFNEKLFF. As DNA, the CDR3 is TGTGCCAGCAGCGTTGGACAGTTTAATGAAAAACTGTTTTTT.

This chain links TRBV7-9 with TRBJ2-7; D ambiguous. The CDR3 loop spans 13 amino acids. From germline, CDR1 is SEHNR and CDR2 FQNEAQ (reference sequence). The germline V and J ends were trimmed by 5 bases and 3 bases, with 11 bases remaining between them. CDR3 amino acids: CASSADVGYEQYV. CDR3 nucleotide sequence: TGTGCCAGCAGCGCGGACGTGGGCTACGAGCAGTACGTC.

Notes on this clonotype: A much larger clone lies a single base off, so this may be a read error. CDR3 nucleotide sequence: TGTGCCAGCAGCCATCCGGAGGCACAAGAGACCCAGTACTTC. It specifies CASSHPEAQETQYF. The chain is built from TRBV3-1 and TRBJ2-5; weak D call: TRBD2 (5 bases). Germline loops: CDR1 LGHDT, CDR2 YNNKEL (reference sequence). The CDR3 loop spans 14 amino acids. V lost 3 bases, J lost 2 bases, and 10 bases lay in between.

A few counts support this clonotype. The chain employs TRBV18 and TRBJ2-4, with TRBD2 matching 7 bases. Germline values: CDR1 KGHSH, CDR2 LQKENI. V shed 5 bases and J 0 bases; nucleotides not matched to a gene: 7. The CDR3 extends over 16 amino acids. The CDR3 reads CASSSIAGVAKNIQYF. DNA for the CDR3: TGTGCCAGCTCATCAATAGCGGGTGTAGCCAAAAACATTCAGTACTTC.

The rearrangement links TRBV27 to TRBJ1-2, with 7 positions matching TRBD1. V was pared by 7 bases and J by 3 bases, with 8 bases of the junction left unmatched. The CDR3 consists of 14 residues. Germline V CDR1 and CDR2: MNHEY, SMNVEV (reference sequence). The CDR3 nucleotides are TGTGCCAGCACCCTGAGACAGGGTCACTATGGCTACACCTTC. Amino acid sequence: CASTLRQGHYGYTF.

Many counts were recorded for this clonotype. The V gene is TRBV12-3 or TRBV12-4, the J gene TRBJ2-1; 7 bases agree with TRBD1. This CDR3 spans 18 amino acids. V trimming: 5 bases; J trimming: 3 bases; junction bases outside the gene matches: 16. The CDR3 DNA is TGTGCCAGCAGTCGCCTCAGGGACAGTAGGGGGATCTACAATGAGCAGTTCTTC. This gives the protein CASSRLRDSRGIYNEQFF.

The gene calls are TRBV2 and TRBJ1-5; no firm D call. This CDR3 contains 15 residues. V was shortened by 3 bases and J by 4 bases, with 13 bases between the two germline ends. Germline V gives CDR1 SNHLY, CDR2 FYNNEI. CDR3 bases: TGTGCCAGCAGTGATCGCAGGTCCATAAATCAGCCCCAGCATTTT. Translated, it gives CASSDRRSINQPQHF.

This clonotype occurred many times. V usage is TRBV7-2 and J usage is TRBJ2-3; D not resolved. Germline assignment: CDR1 SGHTA and CDR2 FQGNSA. The CDR3 has 16 residues. Trimming took 5 bases from V and 0 from J, leaving 15 bases between them. CDR3 in amino acids: CASSTQGQASTDTQYF. The CDR3 DNA reads as TGTGCCAGCAGCACCCAAGGGCAGGCTAGCACAGATACGCAGTATTTT.

This clonotype was found a few times. The chain uses TRBV20-1 and TRBJ2-1; 13 bases line up with TRBD2. This CDR3 is 17 amino acids long. CDR1 and CDR2 (germline): DFQATT, SNEGSKA (reference sequence). With 6 bases clipped from V and 4 bases from J, the junction kept 12 bases outside the gene matches. The CDR3 nucleotides are TGCAGTGCCTATGGGATTCCGGGACTAGCGGGATACAATGAGCAGTTCTTC. Amino acids: CSAYGIPGLAGYNEQFF.

This clonotype came up a few times. The gene calls are TRBV28 and TRBJ2-1, with 12 bases aligning to TRBD1. The V gene end was trimmed by 5 bases and the J gene end by 14 bases; junction bases not matched to a gene: 7. The CDR3 totals 13 residues. Germline V gives CDR1 MDHEN, CDR2 SYDVKM. The CDR3 sequence is CASSTTGQGAKFF. For the CDR3, the DNA is TGTGCCAGCAGTACCACGGGACAGGGGGCGAAGTTCTTC.

The chain joins TRBV29-1 to TRBJ2-6, with a weak D call TRBD1 (6 bases). Germline V gene lookup returns CDR1 SQVTM and CDR2 ANQGSEA. CDR3 length equals 16 residues. Trimming took 4 bases from V and 0 from J, leaving 13 bases between them. The CDR3 here is CSVAGDFDSGANVLTF. CDR3 bases: TGCAGCGTTGCAGGGGATTTCGACTCTGGGGCCAACGTCCTGACTTTC. Looking up the rest from reference TRBV29-1 and TRBJ2-6 gives the full variable domain: SAVISQKPSRDICQRGTSLTIQCQVDSQVTMMFWYRQQPGQSLTLIATANQGSEATYESGFVIDKFPISRPNLTFSTLTVSNMSPEDSSIYLCSVAGDFDSGANVLTFGAGSRLTVL.

This clonotype was seen repeatedly, ten times or more. This chain connects TRBV21-1 to TRBJ1-4; whether TRBD1, the table's D call, matches the DNA was not checked. TRBV21-1 is a recognized pseudogene. The CDR3 has 15 amino acids. CDR3 sequence (DNA): TGTGCCAGCAGCGGGACAGGACAGGGCCGTGAAAAACTGTTTTTT. Protein product: CASSGTGQGREKLFF.

This clonotype showed up just a few times. V usage is TRBV12-3 or TRBV12-4 and J usage is TRBJ2-3, with D perhaps TRBD1 (6 bases). V shed 10 bases and J shed 1 base, with 12 bases lying between them. The CDR3 contains 13 residues. The chain's CDR3 is CATKGDGTDTQYF. Here the CDR3 DNA reads TGTGCCACCAAGGGGGACGGCACAGATACGCAGTATTTT.

This rearrangement joins TRBV27 to TRBJ2-1; D gene unclear. With 2 bases removed from V and 1 base from J, the gap between germline ends came to 6 bases. CDR3 length: 14 residues. Looked up from germline, CDR1 is MNHEY and CDR2 is SMNVEV (reference sequence). DNA of the CDR3: TGTGCCAGCAGTTTAAGTTTTTCCTACAATGAGCAGTTCTTC. Its protein product is CASSLSFSYNEQFF.

This clonotype was recorded a few times. The chain has TRBV9 and TRBJ2-1; possible D gene TRBD2, 6 bases. Germline CDR1 reads SGDLS; CDR2 reads YYNGEE. The CDR3 contains 14 residues. Deletions cut 4 bases from V and 9 bases from J, with 17 bases between. In nucleotides, the CDR3 is TGTGCCAGCAGCCTCCTAGGACTATCGGGTGAGCAGTTCTTC. Translating it yields CASSLLGLSGEQFF.

This clonotype was counted a few times. The V gene is TRBV29-1, the J gene TRBJ1-4; D may be TRBD1 (5 bases). Trimming took 4 bases from V and 6 from J, leaving 15 bases between them. The length of the CDR3 is 14 residues. CDR1 and CDR2 (germline): SQVTM, ANQGSEA. CDR3 amino acids: CSVADRGWDEKLFF. DNA for the CDR3: TGCAGCGTTGCCGACAGAGGGTGGGATGAAAAACTGTTTTTT.

This clonotype turned up a few times. The CDR3 protein is CASSPQLERGLETQYF. CDR3 DNA sequence: TGTGCCAGCTCACCACAACTAGAAAGAGGGTTGGAGACCCAGTACTTC. This chain uses TRBV18 with TRBJ2-5, with D tentatively TRBD2 (5 bases). The CDR3 runs 16 residues. V lost 1 base, J lost 5 bases, and 17 bases lay in between. Germline-derived CDR1 and CDR2 are KGHSH and LQKENI.

In its sample, this clonotype was seen a few times. The rearrangement joins TRBV29-1 to TRBJ1-2; weak D call: TRBD1 (5 bases). The CDR3 has 12 residues. Looked up from germline, CDR1 is SQVTM and CDR2 is ANQGSEA. The CDR3 DNA reads as TGCAAAGCAGGGACCCTTAACTATGGCTACACCTTC. Residues: CKAGTLNYGYTF.

In its sample, this clonotype was seen many times. This chain uses TRBV6-2 or TRBV6-3 with TRBJ2-3; D is perhaps TRBD1 or TRBD2 (6 bases each). This CDR3 is 13 amino acids long. CDR1 MNHEY and CDR2 SVGEGT come from the germline V gene. V lost 8 bases and J lost 9, with 18 bases in between. CDR3 bases: TGTGCCAGCGCCCAAGGGGGGAGGCCAACGCAGTATTTT. This sequence encodes CASAQGGRPTQYF.

This clonotype was detected many times. The V gene is TRBV12-3 or TRBV12-4, the J gene TRBJ2-5; 7 nucleotides line up with TRBD1. Trimming took 5 bases from V and 1 from J; bases not matched to a gene: 7. The CDR3 covers 15 residues. This chain's CDR3 is CASSPRGSPQETQYF. The CDR3 DNA follows: TGTGCCAGCAGTCCCAGGGGGAGCCCCCAAGAGACCCAGTACTTC.

This clonotype occurred a few times. The gene calls are TRBV5-1 and TRBJ1-1; D gene unclear. Per germline, CDR1 SGHRS and CDR2 YFSETQ. CDR3 length: 14 residues. V lost 0 bases and J lost 2, with 8 bases in between. CDR3 sequence reads: CASSLEAGNTEAFF. CDR3 bases: TGCGCCAGCAGCTTGGAGGCAGGAAACACTGAAGCTTTCTTT.

V usage is TRBV20-1 and J usage is TRBJ1-5; D perhaps matches TRBD1 (5 bases). Trimming shortened V by 2 bases and J by 4 bases, and 12 bases separated the two germline ends. CDR1 DFQATT and CDR2 SNEGSKA come from the germline V gene (reference sequence). The CDR3 has 14 amino acids. The CDR3: CSARRGGANQPQHF. The CDR3 DNA reads TGCAGTGCTAGACGCGGAGGGGCGAATCAGCCCCAGCATTTT.

This clonotype was seen a few times. The chain joins TRBV10-3 to TRBJ1-1; 11 bases match TRBD1. V shed 11 bases and J 3 bases; nucleotides not matched to a gene: 11. The CDR3 is 15 amino acids. Germline CDR1 reads ENHRY; CDR2 reads SYGVKD. The CDR3 bases are TGTGCCGCCCGGGACAGGGGGAAAACGGACACTGAAGCTTTCTTT. It yields the protein CAARDRGKTDTEAFF.

This clonotype came up a few times. V usage is TRBV20-1 and J usage is TRBJ2-1, with TRBD2 matching over 7 bases. This CDR3 comprises 16 residues. V shed 0 bases and J 6 bases; nucleotides not matched to a gene: 11. Germline CDR1 is DFQATT and CDR2 is SNEGSKA (reference sequence). CDR3 in amino acids: CSAREEGGSFRNEQFF. As DNA, the CDR3 is TGCAGTGCTAGAGAGGAGGGCGGGAGCTTCCGCAATGAGCAGTTCTTC.